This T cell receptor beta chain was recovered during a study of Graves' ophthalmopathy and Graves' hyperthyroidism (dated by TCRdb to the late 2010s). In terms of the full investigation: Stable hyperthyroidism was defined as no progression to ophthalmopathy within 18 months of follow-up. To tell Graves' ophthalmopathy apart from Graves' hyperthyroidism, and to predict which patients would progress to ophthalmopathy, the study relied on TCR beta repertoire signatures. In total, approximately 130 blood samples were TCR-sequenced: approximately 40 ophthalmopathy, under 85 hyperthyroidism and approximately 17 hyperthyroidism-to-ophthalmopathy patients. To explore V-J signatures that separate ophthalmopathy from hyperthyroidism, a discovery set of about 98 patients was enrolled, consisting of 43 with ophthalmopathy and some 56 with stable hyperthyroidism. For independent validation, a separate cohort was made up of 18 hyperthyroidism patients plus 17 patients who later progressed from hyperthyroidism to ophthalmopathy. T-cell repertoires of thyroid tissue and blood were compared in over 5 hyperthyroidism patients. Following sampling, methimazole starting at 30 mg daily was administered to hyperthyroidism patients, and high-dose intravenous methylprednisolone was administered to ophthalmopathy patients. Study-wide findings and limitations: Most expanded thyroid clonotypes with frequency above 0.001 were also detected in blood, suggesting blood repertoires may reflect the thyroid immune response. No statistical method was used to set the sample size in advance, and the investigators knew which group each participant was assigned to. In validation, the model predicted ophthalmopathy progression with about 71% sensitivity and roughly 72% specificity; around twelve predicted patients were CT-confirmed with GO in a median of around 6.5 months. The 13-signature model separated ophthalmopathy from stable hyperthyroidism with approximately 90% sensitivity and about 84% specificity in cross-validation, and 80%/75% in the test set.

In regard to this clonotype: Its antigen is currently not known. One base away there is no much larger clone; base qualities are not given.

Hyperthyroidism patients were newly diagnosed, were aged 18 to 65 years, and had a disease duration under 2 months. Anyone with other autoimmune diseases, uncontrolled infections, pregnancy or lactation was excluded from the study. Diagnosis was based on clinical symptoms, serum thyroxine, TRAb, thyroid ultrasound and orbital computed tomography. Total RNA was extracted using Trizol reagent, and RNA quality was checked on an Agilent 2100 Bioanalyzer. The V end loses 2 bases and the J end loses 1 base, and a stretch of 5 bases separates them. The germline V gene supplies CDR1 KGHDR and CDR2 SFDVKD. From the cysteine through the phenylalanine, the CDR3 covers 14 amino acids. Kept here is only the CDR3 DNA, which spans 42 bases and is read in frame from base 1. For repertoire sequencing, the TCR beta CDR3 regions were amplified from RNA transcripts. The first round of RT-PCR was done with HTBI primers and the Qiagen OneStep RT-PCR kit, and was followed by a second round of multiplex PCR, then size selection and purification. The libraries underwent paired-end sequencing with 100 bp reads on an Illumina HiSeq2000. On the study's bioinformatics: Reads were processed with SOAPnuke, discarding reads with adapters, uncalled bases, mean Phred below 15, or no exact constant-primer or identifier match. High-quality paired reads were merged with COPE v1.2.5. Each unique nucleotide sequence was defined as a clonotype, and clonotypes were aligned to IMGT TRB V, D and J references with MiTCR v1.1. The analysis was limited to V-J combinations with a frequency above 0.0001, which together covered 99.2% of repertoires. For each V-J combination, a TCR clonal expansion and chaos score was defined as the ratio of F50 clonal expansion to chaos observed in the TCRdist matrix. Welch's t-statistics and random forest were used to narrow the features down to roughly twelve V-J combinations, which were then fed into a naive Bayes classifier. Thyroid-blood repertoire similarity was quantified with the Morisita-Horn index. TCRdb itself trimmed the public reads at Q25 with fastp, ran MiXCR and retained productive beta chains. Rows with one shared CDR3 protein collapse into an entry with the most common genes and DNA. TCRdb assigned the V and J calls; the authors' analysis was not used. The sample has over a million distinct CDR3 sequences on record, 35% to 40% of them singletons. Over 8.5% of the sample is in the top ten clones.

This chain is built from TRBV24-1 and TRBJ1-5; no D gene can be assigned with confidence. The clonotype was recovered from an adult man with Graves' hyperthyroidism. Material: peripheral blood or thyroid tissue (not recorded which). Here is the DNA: TGTGCCACCAGTGATTACGACAGCAATCAGCCCCAGCATTTT. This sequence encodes CATSDYDSNQPQHF.